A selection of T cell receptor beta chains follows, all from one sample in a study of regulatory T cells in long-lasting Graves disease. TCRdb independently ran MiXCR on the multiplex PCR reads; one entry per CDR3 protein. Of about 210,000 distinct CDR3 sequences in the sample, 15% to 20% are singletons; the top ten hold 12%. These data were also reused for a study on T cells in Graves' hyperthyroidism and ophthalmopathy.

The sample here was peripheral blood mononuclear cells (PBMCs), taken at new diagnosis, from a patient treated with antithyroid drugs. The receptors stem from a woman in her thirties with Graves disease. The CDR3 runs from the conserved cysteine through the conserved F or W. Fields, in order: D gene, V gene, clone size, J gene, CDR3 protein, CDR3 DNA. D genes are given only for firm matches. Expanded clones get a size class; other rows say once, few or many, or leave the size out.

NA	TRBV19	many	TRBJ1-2	CASSIDRTAAGGYTF	TGTGCCAGTAGTATAGATCGAACCGCGGCTGGTGGCTACACCTTC
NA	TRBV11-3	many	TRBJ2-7	CASSLKGISYEQYF	TGTGCCAGCAGCTTAAAGGGGATCTCCTACGAGCAGTACTTC
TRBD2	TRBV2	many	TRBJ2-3	CASSSGTSGSRAKDTQYF	TGTGCCAGCAGTTCCGGGACTAGCGGGAGTAGAGCGAAAGATACGCAGTATTTT
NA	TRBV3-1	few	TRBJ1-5	CASSQDGWDGGGNQPQHF	TGTGCCAGCAGCCAAGATGGTTGGGACGGGGGTGGCAATCAGCCCCAGCATTTT
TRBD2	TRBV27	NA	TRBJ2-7	CASSLRLAGGPLSEQYF	TGTGCCAGCAGTTTACGGCTAGCGGGAGGGCCTTTAAGCGAGCAGTACTTC
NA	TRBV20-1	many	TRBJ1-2	CSARDSWGLVSGYTF	TGCAGTGCTAGAGATAGTTGGGGGTTGGTGAGTGGCTACACCTTC
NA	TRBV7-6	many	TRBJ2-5	CASSLNLTRGQETQYF	TGTGCCAGCAGCTTAAATCTAACGAGGGGACAAGAGACCCAGTACTTC
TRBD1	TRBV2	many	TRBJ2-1	CASSKDRGLDNEQFF	TGTGCCAGCAGTAAGGACAGGGGATTAGACAATGAGCAGTTCTTC
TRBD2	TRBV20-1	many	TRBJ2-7	CSAREGLAGSYEQYF	TGCAGTGCTAGAGAGGGACTAGCGGGGTCCTACGAGCAGTACTTC
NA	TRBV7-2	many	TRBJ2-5	CASSLRGRGETQYF	TGTGCCAGCAGCTTACGGGGTAGGGGGGAGACCCAGTACTTC
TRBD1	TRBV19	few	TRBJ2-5	CASSEGQGALETQYF	TGTGCCAGTAGTGAAGGACAGGGGGCATTGGAGACCCAGTACTTC
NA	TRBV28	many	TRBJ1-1	CASTSGGGTPEAFF	TGTGCCAGCACCTCGGGGGGGGGAACCCCTGAAGCTTTCTTT
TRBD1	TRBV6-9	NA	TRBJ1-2	CASSSTGTGRDYGYTF	TGTGCCAGCAGTTCGACCGGGACAGGGCGGGACTATGGCTACACCTTC
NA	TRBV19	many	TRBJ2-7	CASSAGQLGYEQYF	TGTGCCAGTAGTGCGGGACAGCTAGGCTACGAGCAGTACTTC
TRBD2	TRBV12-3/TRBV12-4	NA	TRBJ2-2	CASRNLAGSNTGELFF	TGTGCCAGCAGAAACCTAGCGGGGTCAAACACCGGGGAGCTGTTTTTT
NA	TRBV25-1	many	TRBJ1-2	CASSEGRYSYGYTF	TGTGCCAGCAGTGAAGGACGGTATTCCTATGGCTACACCTTC
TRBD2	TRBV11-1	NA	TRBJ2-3	CASSRLPGLDPDTQYF	TGTGCCAGCAGCCGTTTGCCGGGACTAGACCCAGATACGCAGTATTTT
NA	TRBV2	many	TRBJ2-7	CASSGLGTSKDEQYF	TGTGCCAGCAGTGGCCTCGGGACGTCAAAGGACGAGCAGTACTTC
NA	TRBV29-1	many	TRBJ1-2	CSVQLLGGNGYTF	TGCAGCGTCCAGTTGTTGGGGGGGAACGGCTACACCTTC
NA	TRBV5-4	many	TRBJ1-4	CASSAGLRNEKLFF	TGTGCCAGCAGCGCGGGACTCAGAAATGAAAAACTGTTTTTT
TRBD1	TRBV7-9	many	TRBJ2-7	CASSPRQGPTYEQYF	TGTGCCAGCAGCCCCCGACAGGGCCCCACCTACGAGCAGTACTTC
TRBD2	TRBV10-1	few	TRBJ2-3	CASSEGDYTTQYF	TGCGCCAGCAGCGAAGGGGACTACACCACGCAGTATTTT
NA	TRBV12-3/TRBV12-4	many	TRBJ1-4	CASRRTGSKYNEKLFF	TGTGCCAGCAGGAGAACAGGGTCCAAATATAATGAAAAACTGTTTTTT
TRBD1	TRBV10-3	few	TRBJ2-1	CAIRGQQFDEQFF	TGTGCCATCAGGGGACAGCAGTTCGATGAGCAGTTCTTC
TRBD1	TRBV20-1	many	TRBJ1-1	CSAYQGANTEAFF	TGCAGTGCGTATCAGGGGGCTAACACTGAAGCTTTCTTT
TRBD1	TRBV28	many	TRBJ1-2	CASSRTGRYGYTF	TGTGCCAGCAGTCGGACAGGGCGCTATGGCTACACCTTC
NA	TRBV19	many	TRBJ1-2	CASSILNSNYGYTF	TGTGCCAGTAGTATTTTAAACAGCAACTATGGCTACACCTTC
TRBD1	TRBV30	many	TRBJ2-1	CAWSTGTGRFNEQFF	TGTGCCTGGAGTACCGGGACAGGGAGATTCAATGAGCAGTTCTTC
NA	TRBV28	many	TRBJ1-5	CASSSGPQHF	TGTGCCAGCAGTTCGGGGCCCCAGCATTTT
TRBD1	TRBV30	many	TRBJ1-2	CAWMGQISGYTF	TGTGCCTGGATGGGACAGATTTCTGGCTACACCTTC
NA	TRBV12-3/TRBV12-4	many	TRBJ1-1	CASSLDWDLGNTEAFF	TGTGCCAGCAGTTTAGATTGGGATTTAGGGAACACTGAAGCTTTCTTT
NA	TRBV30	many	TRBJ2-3	CAWGGHLSTDTQYF	TGTGCCTGGGGGGGACACCTGAGCACAGATACGCAGTATTTT
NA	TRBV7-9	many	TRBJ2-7	CASSPQGGSAYEQYF	TGTGCCAGCAGCCCTCAAGGAGGCAGCGCCTACGAGCAGTACTTC
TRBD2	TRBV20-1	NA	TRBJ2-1	CSASRPSGSPYNEQFF	TGCAGTGCTAGTCGACCTAGCGGGAGCCCTTACAATGAGCAGTTCTTC
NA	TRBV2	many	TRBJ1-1	CASSRLTNTEAFF	TGTGCCAGCAGCCGACTAACGAACACTGAAGCTTTCTTT
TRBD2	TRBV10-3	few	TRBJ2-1	CAISESGGNDNEQFF	TGTGCCATCAGTGAAAGCGGGGGGAACGACAATGAGCAGTTCTTC
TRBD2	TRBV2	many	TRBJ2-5	CASSFDRGSQETQYF	TGTGCCAGCTCCTTCGATCGCGGGAGCCAAGAGACCCAGTACTTC
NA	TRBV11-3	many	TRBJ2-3	CASSSGTGTDTQYF	TGTGCCAGCAGCTCCGGGACTGGTACAGATACGCAGTATTTT
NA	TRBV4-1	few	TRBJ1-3	CASSQVPASGNTIYF	TGCGCCAGCAGCCAAGTCCCAGCCTCTGGAAACACCATATATTTT
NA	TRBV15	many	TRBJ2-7	CATSRDRGGGYEQYF	TGTGCCACCAGCAGAGATAGGGGAGGGGGCTACGAGCAGTACTTC
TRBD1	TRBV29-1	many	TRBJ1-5	CSVGAQGAGQPQHF	TGCAGCGTTGGGGCCCAGGGGGCAGGTCAGCCCCAGCATTTT
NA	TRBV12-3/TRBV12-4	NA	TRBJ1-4	CASSLGGEANEKLFF	TGTGCCAGCAGTCTTGGGGGGGAAGCTAATGAAAAACTGTTTTTT
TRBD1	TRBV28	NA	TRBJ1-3	CASSLDRGRYTIYF	TGTGCCAGCAGTTTGGACAGGGGTCGGTACACCATATATTTT
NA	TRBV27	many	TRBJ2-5	CASSGGTDGTQYF	TGTGCCAGCAGTGGCGGGACAGACGGGACCCAGTACTTC
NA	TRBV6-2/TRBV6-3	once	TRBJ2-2	CASSYSPHTGELFF	TGTGCCAGCAGTTACTCCCCCCACACCGGGGAGCTGTTTTTT
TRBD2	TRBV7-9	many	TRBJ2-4	CASSLNRGEGAKNIQYF	TGTGCCAGCAGCTTAAATCGTGGGGAGGGGGCCAAAAACATTCAGTACTTC
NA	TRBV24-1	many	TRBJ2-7	CATSDEQGAYEQYF	TGTGCCACCAGTGATGAGCAGGGAGCCTACGAGCAGTACTTC
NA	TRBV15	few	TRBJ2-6	CATSRDSSLYGGSGANVLTF	TGTGCCACCAGCAGAGATTCAAGTTTATATGGGGGCAGTGGGGCCAACGTCCTGACTTTC
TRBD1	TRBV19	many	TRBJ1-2	CASTSGQGRHGYTF	TGTGCCAGTACATCGGGACAGGGGCGCCATGGCTACACCTTC
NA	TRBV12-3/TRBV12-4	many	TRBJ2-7	CASSLRLNSYEQYF	TGTGCCAGCAGTTTACGCCTTAACTCCTACGAGCAGTACTTC
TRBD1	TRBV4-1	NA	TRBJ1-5	CASSQEGQGAYSNQPQHF	TGCGCCAGCAGCCAAGAAGGGCAGGGGGCATATAGCAATCAGCCCCAGCATTTT
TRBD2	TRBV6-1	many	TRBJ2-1	CASIGAGGHLGRNEQFF	TGTGCCAGCATCGGAGCGGGGGGGCACTTGGGTCGGAATGAGCAGTTCTTC
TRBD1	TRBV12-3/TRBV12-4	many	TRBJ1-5	CASSPDRANQPQHF	TGTGCCAGCAGCCCTGACAGGGCCAATCAGCCCCAGCATTTT
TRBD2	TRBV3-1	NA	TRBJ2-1	CASSQGLAETYNEQFF	TGTGCCAGCAGCCAAGGGCTAGCGGAAACTTACAATGAGCAGTTCTTC
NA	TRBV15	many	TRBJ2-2	CATSTYGPPGELFF	TGTGCCACCAGCACTTACGGCCCCCCCGGGGAGCTGTTTTTT